A selection of T cell receptor beta chains follows, all from one sample in a study of post-analysis software for immune sequencing data. TCRdb re-called the PCR reads with MiXCR, one entry per CDR3 protein. This table has a few hundred thousand distinct CDR3 sequences, roughly 34% appearing once. The sample was blood. These receptors came from a girl between 2 and 17 years old with multiple sclerosis. Each CDR3 is given with its conserved first and last residue. A D gene is named only where the DNA matches it firmly. Size values are once, few and many counts, or a class for expanded clones, and some rows have none.

>TRBJ2-7|TRBV7-9|NA|few
CASSSALEQYF
TGTGCCAGCAGCTCCGCCCTGGAGCAGTACTTC
>TRBJ1-2|TRBV29-1|NA|NA
CSVADLYGYTF
TGCAGCGTTGCGGACCTCTATGGCTACACCTTC
>TRBJ1-6|TRBV6-1|NA|NA
CASSEAPPLHF
TGTGCCAGCAGTGAAGCCCCACCCCTCCACTTT
>TRBJ2-5|TRBV2|TRBD2|NA
CASNPGRQETQYF
TGTGCCAGCAACCCCGGGAGGCAAGAGACCCAGTACTTC
>TRBJ2-7|TRBV12-3/TRBV12-4|TRBD2|NA
CASSLTASGGYEQYF
TGTGCCAGCAGTTTGACGGCTAGCGGGGGATACGAGCAGTACTTC
>TRBJ2-3|TRBV4-1|NA|few
CASSHRYGTDTQYF
TGCGCCAGCAGCCACAGGTACGGCACAGATACGCAGTATTTT
>TRBJ1-6|TRBV7-9|NA|NA
CASSFSQGGSPLHF
TGTGCCAGCAGCTTCAGCCAGGGCGGGTCACCCCTCCACTTT
>TRBJ2-3|TRBV10-2|NA|NA
CASRTGDTQYF
TGCGCCAGCAGGACGGGAGACACGCAGTATTTT
>TRBJ2-7|TRBV3-1|TRBD2|NA
CASSGGAGGLEQYF
TGTGCCAGCAGCGGCGGAGCGGGGGGGCTCGAGCAGTACTTC
>TRBJ1-2|TRBV11-2|NA|few
CASSLGADSFYGYTF
TGTGCCAGCAGCTTAGGTGCAGACAGTTTCTATGGCTACACCTTC
>TRBJ1-1|TRBV20-1|NA|NA
CSARDRAAMTEAFF
TGCAGTGCTAGAGATAGGGCAGCGATGACTGAAGCTTTCTTT
>TRBJ1-2|TRBV9|NA|NA
CASSAQDSYGYTF
TGTGCCAGCAGCGCCCAGGACAGCTATGGCTACACCTTC
>TRBJ2-3|TRBV11-3|TRBD2|NA
CASSSRSGLAGSDTQYF
TGTGCCAGCAGCTCTCGCTCGGGACTAGCGGGGTCTGATACGCAGTATTTT
>TRBJ2-5|TRBV29-1|TRBD2|few
CSTRLAGRQTQYF
TGCAGCACGAGACTAGCGGGGCGACAGACCCAGTACTTC
>TRBJ1-5|TRBV19|TRBD1|NA
CAALLQGGNQPQHF
TGTGCCGCATTGTTACAGGGGGGCAATCAGCCCCAGCATTTT